A single T cell receptor beta chain is shown here with its context. The antigen remains undetermined. Looked up from germline, CDR1 is SGHRS and CDR2 is YFSETQ. The CDR3 totals 16 residues. Trimming pared 2 bases from V and 6 bases from J, leaving 20 bases between. The entry originates in a study of cytomegalovirus exposure and HLA in healthy donors. PCR used 60 Vbeta primers and 13 Jbeta primers. The protocol was immunoSEQ multiplex PCR, while the TCRdb copy is restricted to in-frame clones and leaves out a portion. The sample shows about 150,000 clones, roughly 79% of them seen only once. Broader study findings: Equally common other TCR beta chains were less clonally expanded than HLA-associated ones, a later analysis found.

It was healthy bone marrow donors who served as donors. This clonotype originated in a woman in her 30s in good health and CMV-seronegative. The rearrangement links TRBV5-1 to TRBJ1-1; TRBD1 might be the D (6 bases). The specimen sequenced was PBMCs. The DNA for the CDR3 is TGCGCCAGCAGCTTAATTTGGGGGGGGGCTGAGGCTGAAGCTTTCTTT. This encodes CASSLIWGGAEAEAFF.